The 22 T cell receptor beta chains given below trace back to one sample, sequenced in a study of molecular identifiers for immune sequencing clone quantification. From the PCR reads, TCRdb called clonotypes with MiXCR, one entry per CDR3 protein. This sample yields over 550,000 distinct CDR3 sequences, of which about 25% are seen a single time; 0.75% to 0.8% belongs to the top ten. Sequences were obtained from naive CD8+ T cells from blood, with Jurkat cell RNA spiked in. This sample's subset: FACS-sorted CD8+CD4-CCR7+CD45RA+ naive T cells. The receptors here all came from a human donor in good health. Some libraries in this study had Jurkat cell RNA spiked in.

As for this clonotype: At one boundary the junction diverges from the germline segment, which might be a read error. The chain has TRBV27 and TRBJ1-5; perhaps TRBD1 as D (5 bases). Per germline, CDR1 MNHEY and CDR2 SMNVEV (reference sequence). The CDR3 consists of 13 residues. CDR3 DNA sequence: TGTACCAGCAGTCTCGGGACTAACCAGCCCCAGCATTTT. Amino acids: CTSSLGTNQPQHF.

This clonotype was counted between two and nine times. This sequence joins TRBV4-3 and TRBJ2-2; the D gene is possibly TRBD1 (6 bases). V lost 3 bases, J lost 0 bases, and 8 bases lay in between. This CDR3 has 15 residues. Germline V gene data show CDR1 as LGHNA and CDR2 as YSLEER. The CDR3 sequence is CASSQGAPNTGELFF. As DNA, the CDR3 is TGCGCCAGCAGCCAGGGGGCGCCGAACACCGGGGAGCTGTTTTTT.

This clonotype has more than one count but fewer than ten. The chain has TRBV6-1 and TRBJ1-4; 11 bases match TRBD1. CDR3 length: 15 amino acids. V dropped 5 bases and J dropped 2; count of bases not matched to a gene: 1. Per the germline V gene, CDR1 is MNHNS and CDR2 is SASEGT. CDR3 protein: CASSRTGGTNEKLFF. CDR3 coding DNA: TGTGCCAGCAGTAGGACAGGGGGCACTAATGAAAAACTGTTTTTT.

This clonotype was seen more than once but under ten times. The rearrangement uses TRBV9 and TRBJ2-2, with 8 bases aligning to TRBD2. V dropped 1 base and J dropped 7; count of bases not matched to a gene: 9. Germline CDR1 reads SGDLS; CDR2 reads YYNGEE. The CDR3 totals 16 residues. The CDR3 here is CASSVYPGGKDGELFF. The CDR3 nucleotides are TGTGCCAGCAGCGTATATCCGGGGGGGAAGGACGGGGAGCTGTTTTTT.

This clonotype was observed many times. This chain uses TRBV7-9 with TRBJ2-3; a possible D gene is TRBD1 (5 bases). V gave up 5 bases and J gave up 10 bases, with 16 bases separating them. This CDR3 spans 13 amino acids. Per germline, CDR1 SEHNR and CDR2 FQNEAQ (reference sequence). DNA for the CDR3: TGTGCCAGCAGCGCACCCGCGGACACGGCGCAGTATTTT. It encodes CASSAPADTAQYF. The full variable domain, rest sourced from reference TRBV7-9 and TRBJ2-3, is DTGVSQNPRHKITKRGQNVTFRCDPISEHNRLYWYRQTLGQGPEFLTYFQNEAQLEKSRLLSDRFSAERPKGSFSTLEIQRTEQGDSAMYLCASSAPADTAQYFGPGTRLTVL.

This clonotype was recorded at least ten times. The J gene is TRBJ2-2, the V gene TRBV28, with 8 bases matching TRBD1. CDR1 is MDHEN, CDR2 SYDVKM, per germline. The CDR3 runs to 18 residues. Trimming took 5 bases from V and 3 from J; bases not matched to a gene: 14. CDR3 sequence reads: CASSGSSNRGAYTGELFF. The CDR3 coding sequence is TGTGCCAGCAGTGGCTCCTCCAACAGGGGGGCGTACACCGGGGAGCTGTTTTTT.

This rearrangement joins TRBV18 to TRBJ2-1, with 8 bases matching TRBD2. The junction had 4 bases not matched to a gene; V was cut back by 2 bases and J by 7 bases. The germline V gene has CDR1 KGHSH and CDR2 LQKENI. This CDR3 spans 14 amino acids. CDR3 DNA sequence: TGTGCCAGCTCACCAGGGACTAGAGGGAATGAGCAGTTCTTC. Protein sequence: CASSPGTRGNEQFF.

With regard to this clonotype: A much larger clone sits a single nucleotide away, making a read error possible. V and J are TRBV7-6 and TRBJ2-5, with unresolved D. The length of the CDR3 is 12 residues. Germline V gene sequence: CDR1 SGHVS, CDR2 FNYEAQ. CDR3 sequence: CASSPPTEPQYF. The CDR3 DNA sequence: TGTGCCAGCAGCCCCCCAACAGAGCCCCAGTACTTC.

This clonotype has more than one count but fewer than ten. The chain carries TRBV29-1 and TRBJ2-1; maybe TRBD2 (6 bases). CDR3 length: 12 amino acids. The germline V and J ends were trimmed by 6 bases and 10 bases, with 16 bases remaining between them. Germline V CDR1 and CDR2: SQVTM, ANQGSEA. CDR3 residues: CSVPFPAGEQFF. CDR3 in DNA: TGCAGCGTGCCCTTCCCTGCGGGGGAGCAGTTCTTC.

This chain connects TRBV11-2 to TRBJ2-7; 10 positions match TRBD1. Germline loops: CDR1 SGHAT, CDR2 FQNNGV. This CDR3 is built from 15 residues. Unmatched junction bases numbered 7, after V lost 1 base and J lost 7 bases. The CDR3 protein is CASSLGGTGVWEQYF. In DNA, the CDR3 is TGTGCCAGCAGCTTAGGCGGGACAGGGGTTTGGGAGCAGTACTTC.

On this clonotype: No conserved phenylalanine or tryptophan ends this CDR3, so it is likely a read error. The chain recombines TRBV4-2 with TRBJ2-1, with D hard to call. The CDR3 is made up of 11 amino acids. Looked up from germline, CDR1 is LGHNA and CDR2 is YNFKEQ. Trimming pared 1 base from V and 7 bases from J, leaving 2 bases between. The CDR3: CASSQGNEQFL. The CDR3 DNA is TGTGCCAGCAGCCAAGGAAATGAGCAGTTCCTC.

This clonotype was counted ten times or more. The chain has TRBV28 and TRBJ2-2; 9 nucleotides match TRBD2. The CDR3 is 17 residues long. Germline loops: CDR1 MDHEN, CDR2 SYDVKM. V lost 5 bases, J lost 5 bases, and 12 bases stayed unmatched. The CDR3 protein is CASSTSIAGVRTGELFF. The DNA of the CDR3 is TGTGCCAGCAGTACTTCAATAGCGGGAGTGAGGACCGGGGAGCTGTTTTTT.

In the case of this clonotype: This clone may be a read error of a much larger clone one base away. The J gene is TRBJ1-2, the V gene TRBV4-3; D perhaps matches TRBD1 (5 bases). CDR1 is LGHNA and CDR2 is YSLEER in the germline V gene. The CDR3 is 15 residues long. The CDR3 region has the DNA TGCACCAGCAGCCAAGATCGAACAGGTGCCTATGGCTACACCTTC. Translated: CTSSQDRTGAYGYTF.

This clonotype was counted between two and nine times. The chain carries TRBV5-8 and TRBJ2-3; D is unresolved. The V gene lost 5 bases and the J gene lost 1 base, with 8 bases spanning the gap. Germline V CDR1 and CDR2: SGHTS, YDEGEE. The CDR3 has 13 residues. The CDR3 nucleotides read TGTGCCAGCAGTACCGTTGGCACAGATACGCAGTATTTT. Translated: CASSTVGTDTQYF.

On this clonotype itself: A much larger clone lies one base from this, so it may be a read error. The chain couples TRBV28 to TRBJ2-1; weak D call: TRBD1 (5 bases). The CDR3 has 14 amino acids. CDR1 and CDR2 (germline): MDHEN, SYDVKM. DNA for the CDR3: TGTGCCAGCAGTTTCAGGGCGTTCGAGAATGAGCAGTCCTTC. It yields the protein CASSFRAFENEQSF.

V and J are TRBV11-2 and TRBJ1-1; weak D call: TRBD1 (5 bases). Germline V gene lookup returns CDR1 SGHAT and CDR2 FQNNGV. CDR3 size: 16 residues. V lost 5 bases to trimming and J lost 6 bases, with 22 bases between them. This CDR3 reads CASSPRVGVDPPEAFF. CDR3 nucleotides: TGTGCCAGCAGCCCTCGAGTAGGGGTGGATCCACCTGAAGCTTTCTTT.

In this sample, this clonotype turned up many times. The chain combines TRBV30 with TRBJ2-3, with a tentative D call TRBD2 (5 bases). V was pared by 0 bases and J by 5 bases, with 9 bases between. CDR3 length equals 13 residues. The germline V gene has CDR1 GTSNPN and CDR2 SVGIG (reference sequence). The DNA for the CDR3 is TGTGCCTGGAGTGTACTGCGGGTAGATACGCAGTATTTT. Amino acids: CAWSVLRVDTQYF.

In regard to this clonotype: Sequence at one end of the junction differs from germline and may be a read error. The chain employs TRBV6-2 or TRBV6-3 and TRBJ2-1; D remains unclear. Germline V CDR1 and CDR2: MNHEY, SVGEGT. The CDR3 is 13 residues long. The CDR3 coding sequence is TGTGCCAGCGCGGCGAGCTCCTACAATGTGCAGTTCTTC. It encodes CASAASSYNVQFF.

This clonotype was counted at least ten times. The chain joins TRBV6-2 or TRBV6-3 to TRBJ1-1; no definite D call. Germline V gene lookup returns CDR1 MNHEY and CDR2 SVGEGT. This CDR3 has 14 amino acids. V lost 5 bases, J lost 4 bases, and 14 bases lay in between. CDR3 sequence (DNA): TGTGCCAGCAGTCCGGACTCACGCAGCACTGAAGCTTTCTTT. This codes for CASSPDSRSTEAFF.

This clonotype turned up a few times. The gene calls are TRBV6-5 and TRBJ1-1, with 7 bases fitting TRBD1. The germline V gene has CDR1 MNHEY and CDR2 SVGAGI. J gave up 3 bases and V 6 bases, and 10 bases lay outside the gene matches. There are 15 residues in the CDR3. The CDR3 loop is CASRSQGGGYTEAFF. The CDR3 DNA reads TGTGCCAGCAGATCGCAGGGGGGGGGTTACACTGAAGCTTTCTTT.

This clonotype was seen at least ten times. The CDR3 is CASSPNELEQYF. For the CDR3, the DNA is TGTGCCAGCAGCCCGAACGAGCTCGAGCAGTACTTC. The chain links TRBV12-3 or TRBV12-4 to TRBJ2-7; D ambiguous. Trimming removed 6 bases at V and 6 bases at J, with 12 bases between. The CDR3 totals 12 residues.

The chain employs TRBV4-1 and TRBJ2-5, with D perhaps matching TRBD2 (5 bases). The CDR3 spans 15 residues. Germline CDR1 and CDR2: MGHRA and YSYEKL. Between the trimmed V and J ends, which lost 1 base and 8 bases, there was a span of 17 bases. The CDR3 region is CASSQASGYHETQYF. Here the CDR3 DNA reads TGCGCCAGCAGCCAAGCCAGCGGCTATCATGAAACCCAGTACTTC.